This record concerns one T cell receptor beta chain sequence. The germline gives CDR1 MNHNS, CDR2 SASEGT. Trimming took off 3 bases at V and 7 bases at J, with 15 bases between the two ends. CDR3 length: 15 amino acids. The data were obtained in a study of blood T cell repertoires in COVID-19. Study overall: Material from acute and convalescent COVID-19 was sourced from the United States, Italy and Spain. PBMCs, B-cell-depleted T cells, or T cells provided the cDNA or gDNA that made up the material.

Measured with immunoSEQ multiplex PCR; TCRdb has only the in-frame clones, and not every one. The sample includes 200,000 to 250,000 clones, approximately 83% seen only once; the top ten take about 7.4%. The sample was peripheral blood. This sequence joins TRBV6-1 and TRBJ1-4; D call uncertain. The receptor was isolated from a woman aged 45-59 years with acute or convalescent COVID-19. DNA of the CDR3: TGTGCCAGCAGTGATTACGGAGGGTTGGGTGAAAAACTGTTTTTT. It yields the protein CASSDYGGLGEKLFF.